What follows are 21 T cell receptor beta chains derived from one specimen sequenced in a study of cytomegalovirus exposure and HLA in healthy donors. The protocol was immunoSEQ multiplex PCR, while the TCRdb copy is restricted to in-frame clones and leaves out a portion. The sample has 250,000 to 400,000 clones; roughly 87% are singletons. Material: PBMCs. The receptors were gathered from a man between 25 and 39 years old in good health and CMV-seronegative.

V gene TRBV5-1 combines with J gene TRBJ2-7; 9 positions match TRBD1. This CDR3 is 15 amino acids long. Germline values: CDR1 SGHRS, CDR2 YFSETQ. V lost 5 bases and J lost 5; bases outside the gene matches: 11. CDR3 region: CASRNPGQGPHEQYF. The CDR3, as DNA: TGCGCCAGCAGGAATCCCGGACAGGGGCCACACGAGCAGTACTTC.

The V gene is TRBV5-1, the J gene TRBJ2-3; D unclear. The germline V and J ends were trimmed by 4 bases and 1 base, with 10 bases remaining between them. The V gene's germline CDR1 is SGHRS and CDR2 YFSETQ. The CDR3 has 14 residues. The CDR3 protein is CASSPISGTDTQYF. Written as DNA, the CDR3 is TGCGCCAGCAGCCCCATATCGGGCACAGATACGCAGTATTTT.

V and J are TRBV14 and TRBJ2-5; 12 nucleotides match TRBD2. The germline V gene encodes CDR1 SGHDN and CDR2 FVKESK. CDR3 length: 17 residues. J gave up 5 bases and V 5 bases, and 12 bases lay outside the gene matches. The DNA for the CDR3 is TGTGCCAGCAGCGAAACCTCTATAGGACTAGCGGGGGAGACCCAGTACTTC. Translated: CASSETSIGLAGETQYF.

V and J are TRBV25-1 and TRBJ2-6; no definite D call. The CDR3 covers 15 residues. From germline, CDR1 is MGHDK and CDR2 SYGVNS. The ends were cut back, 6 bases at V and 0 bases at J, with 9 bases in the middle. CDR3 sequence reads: CASRTESSGANVLTF. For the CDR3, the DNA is TGTGCCAGCAGGACGGAGAGCTCTGGGGCCAACGTCCTGACTTTC.

DNA for the CDR3: TGTGCCAGCAGCTTGGACAGGATTACCTACGAGCAGTACTTC. Translation gives CASSLDRITYEQYF. J is TRBJ2-7 and V is TRBV7-2, with 7 bases matching TRBD1. V was pared by 3 bases and J by 2 bases, with 4 bases of the junction left unmatched. This CDR3 is 14 amino acids long. Per germline, CDR1 SGHTA and CDR2 FQGNSA.

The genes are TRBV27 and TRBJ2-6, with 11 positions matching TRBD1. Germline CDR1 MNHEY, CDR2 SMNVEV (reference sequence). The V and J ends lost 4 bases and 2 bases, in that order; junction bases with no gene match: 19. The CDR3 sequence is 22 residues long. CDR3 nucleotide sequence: TGTGCCAGCAGTTCCCAAACCCCGGACAGGGGGCAATCTATCGCTGGGGCCAACGTCCTGACTTTC. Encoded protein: CASSSQTPDRGQSIAGANVLTF.

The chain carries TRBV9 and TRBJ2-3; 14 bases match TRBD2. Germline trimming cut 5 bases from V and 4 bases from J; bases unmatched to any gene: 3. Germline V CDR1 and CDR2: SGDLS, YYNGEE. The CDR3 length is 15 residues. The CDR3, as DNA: TGTGCCAGCAGTGGGACTAGCGGGGGTTCAGATACGCAGTATTTT. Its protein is CASSGTSGGSDTQYF.

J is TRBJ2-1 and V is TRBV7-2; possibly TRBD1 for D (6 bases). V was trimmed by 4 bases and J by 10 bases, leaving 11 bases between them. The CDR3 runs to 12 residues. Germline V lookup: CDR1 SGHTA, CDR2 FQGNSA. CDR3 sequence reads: CASSSQGYEQFF. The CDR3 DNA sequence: TGTGCCAGCAGCTCGCAGGGGTACGAGCAGTTCTTC. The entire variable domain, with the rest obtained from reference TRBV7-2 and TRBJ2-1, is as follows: GAGVSQSPSNKVTEKGKDVELRCDPISGHTALYWYRQSLGQGLEFLIYFQGNSAPDKSGLPSDRFSAERTGGSVSTLTIQRTQQEDSAVYLCASSSQGYEQFFGPGTRLTVL.

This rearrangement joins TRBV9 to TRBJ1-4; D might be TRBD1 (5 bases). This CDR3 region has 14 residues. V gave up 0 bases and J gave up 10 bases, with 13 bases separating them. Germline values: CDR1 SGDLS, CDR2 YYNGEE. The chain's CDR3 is CASSVVGGDGKLFF. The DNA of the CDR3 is TGTGCCAGCAGCGTAGTGGGGGGGGACGGAAAACTGTTTTTT.

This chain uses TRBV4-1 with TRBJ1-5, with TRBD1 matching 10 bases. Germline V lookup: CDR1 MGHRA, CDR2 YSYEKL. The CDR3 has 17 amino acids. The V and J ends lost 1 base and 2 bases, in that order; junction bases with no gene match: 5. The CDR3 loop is CASSQVYGTGGNQPQHF. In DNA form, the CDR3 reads TGCGCCAGCAGCCAAGTTTATGGGACAGGGGGCAATCAGCCCCAGCATTTT.

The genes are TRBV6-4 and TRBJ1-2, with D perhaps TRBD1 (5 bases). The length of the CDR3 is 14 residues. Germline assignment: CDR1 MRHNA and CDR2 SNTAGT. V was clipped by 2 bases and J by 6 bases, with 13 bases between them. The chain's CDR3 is CASSDRARVNGYTF. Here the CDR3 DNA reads TGTGCCAGCAGTGACCGGGCCAGGGTAAATGGCTACACCTTC.

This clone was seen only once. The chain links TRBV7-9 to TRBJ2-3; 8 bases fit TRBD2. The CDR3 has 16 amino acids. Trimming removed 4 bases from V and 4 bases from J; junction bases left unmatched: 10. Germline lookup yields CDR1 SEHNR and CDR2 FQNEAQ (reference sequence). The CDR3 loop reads CASSSTSGLVADTQYF. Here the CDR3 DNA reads TGTGCCAGCAGCTCCACCTCGGGACTAGTGGCAGATACGCAGTATTTT.

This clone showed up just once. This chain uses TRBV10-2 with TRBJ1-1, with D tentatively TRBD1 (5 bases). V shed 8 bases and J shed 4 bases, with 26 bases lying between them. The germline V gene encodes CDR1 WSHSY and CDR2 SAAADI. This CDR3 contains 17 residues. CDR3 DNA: TGCGCCAGCTCTCACAATTACGGGGGGATGAGTAGCACTGAAGCTTTCTTT. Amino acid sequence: CASSHNYGGMSSTEAFF.

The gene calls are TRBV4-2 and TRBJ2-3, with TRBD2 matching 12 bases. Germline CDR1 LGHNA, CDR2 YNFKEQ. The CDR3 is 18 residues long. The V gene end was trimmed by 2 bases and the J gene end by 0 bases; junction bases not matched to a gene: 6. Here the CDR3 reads CASSQLGLAGTSTDTQYF. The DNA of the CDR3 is TGTGCCAGCAGCCAATTGGGACTAGCGGGTACTAGCACAGATACGCAGTATTTT.

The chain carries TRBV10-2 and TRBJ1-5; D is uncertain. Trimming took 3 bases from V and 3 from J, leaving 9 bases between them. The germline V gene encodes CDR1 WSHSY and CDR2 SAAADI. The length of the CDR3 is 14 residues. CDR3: CASSETSLNQPQHF. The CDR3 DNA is TGCGCCAGCAGTGAAACCAGTCTCAATCAGCCCCAGCATTTT.

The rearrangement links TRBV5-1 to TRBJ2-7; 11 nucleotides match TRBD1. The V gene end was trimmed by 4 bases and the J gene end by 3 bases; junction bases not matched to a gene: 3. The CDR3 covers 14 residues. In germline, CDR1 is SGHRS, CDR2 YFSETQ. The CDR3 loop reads CASSQGTGGYEQYF. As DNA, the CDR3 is TGCGCCAGCAGCCAAGGGACAGGGGGCTACGAGCAGTACTTC.

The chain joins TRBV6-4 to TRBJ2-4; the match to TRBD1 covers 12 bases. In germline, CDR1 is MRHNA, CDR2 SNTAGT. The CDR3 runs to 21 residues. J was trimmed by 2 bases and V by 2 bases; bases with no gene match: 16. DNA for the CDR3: TGTGCCAGCAGTGACGCCCCTCTCGGGACAGGGGGCCTTGGGTCCAAAAACATTCAGTACTTC. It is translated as CASSDAPLGTGGLGSKNIQYF.

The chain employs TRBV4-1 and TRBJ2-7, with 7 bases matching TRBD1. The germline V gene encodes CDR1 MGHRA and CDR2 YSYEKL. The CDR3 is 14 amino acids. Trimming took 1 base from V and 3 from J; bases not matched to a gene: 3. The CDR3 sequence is CASSQGGQHYEQYF. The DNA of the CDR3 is TGCGCCAGCAGCCAAGGGGGACAGCACTACGAGCAGTACTTC.

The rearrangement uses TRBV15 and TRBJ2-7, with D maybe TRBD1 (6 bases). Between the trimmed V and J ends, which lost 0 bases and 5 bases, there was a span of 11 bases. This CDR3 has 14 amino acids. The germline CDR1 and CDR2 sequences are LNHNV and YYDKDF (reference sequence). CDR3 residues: CATSREGRGHEQYF. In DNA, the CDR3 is TGTGCCACCAGCAGAGAGGGCAGGGGCCACGAGCAGTACTTC. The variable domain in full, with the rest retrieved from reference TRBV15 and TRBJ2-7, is DAMVIQNPRYQVTQFGKPVTLSCSQTLNHNVMYWYQQKSSQAPKLLFHYYDKDFNNEADTPDNFQSRRPNTSFCFLDIRSPGLGDTAMYLCATSREGRGHEQYFGPGTRLTVT.

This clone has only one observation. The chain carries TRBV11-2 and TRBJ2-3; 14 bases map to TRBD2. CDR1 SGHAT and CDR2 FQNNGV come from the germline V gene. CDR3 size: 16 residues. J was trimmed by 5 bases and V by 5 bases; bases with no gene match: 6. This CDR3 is CASSQYGTSGGDTQYF. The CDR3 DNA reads TGTGCCAGCAGCCAATACGGGACTAGCGGGGGAGATACGCAGTATTTT.

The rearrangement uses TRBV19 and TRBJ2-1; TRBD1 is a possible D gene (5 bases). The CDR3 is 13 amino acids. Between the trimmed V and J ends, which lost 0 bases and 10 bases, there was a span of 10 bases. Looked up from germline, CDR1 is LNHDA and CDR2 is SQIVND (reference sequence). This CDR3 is CASSIEAGKEQFF. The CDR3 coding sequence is TGTGCCAGTAGTATAGAGGCAGGGAAAGAGCAGTTCTTC.